A selection of T cell receptor beta chains follows, all from one sample in a study of blood T cell repertoires in COVID-19. Libraries were prepared by immunoSEQ multiplex PCR; TCRdb keeps only in-frame clonotypes and omits some of them. The profile shows 450,000 to 600,000 clones, about nine tenths of them singletons. Sequencing was carried out using PBMCs or T cells enriched from blood (not recorded which). These receptors originate from a woman aged 18-29 years who had recovered from COVID-19. CDR3s include the opening cysteine and the closing phenylalanine or tryptophan. D genes are given only for firm matches. Where a row states a size, it is once, few, many or the class of an expanded clone; other rows omit it.

J gene	V gene	CDR3 length	clone size	D gene	CDR3 protein	CDR3 DNA
TRBJ2-1	TRBV5-1	16	.	TRBD2	CASSLAPAGVHNEQFF	TGCGCCAGCAGCCTGGCCCCAGCGGGGGTTCACAATGAGCAGTTCTTC
TRBJ1-6	TRBV5-1	15	.	.	CASSLEGGNNSPLHF	TGCGCCAGCAGCTTGGAAGGAGGCAACAATTCACCCCTCCACTTT
TRBJ2-3	TRBV28	14	.	TRBD2	CASTGGSFTDTQYF	TGTGCCAGCACCGGGGGGAGCTTCACAGATACGCAGTATTTT
TRBJ1-5	TRBV28	16	.	TRBD1	CASSLHTGGIDQPQHF	TGTGCCAGCAGTCTTCACACAGGGGGCATTGATCAGCCCCAGCATTTT
TRBJ2-1	TRBV28	15	.	TRBD2	CASSLERGGNNEQFF	TGTGCCAGCAGTTTAGAGCGGGGGGGAAATAATGAGCAGTTCTTC
TRBJ2-1	TRBV6-5	14	.	TRBD1	CASRIDRAYNEQFF	TGTGCCAGCAGGATCGACAGGGCTTACAATGAGCAGTTCTTC
TRBJ2-7	TRBV5-1	16	.	TRBD2	CASSSPPTSVSYEQYF	TGCGCCAGCAGCTCACCGCCGACTAGCGTCTCCTACGAGCAGTACTTC
TRBJ1-2	TRBV10-3	12	.	TRBD1	CAIEGTGGTYTF	TGTGCCATCGAGGGGACAGGGGGAACCTACACCTTC
TRBJ2-1	TRBV19	13	.	.	CASSDSRGDEQFF	TGTGCCAGTAGCGACAGCAGGGGGGATGAGCAGTTCTTC
TRBJ2-7	TRBV2	16	.	TRBD2	CASTQKVLAGGMRQYF	TGTGCCAGCACCCAGAAGGTCCTAGCGGGGGGTATGAGGCAGTACTTC
TRBJ1-1	TRBV7-9	12	.	.	CASSVRGGEAFF	TGTGCCAGCAGCGTAAGAGGCGGCGAAGCTTTCTTT
TRBJ1-2	TRBV27	15	.	TRBD1	CASSYDRAGNYGYTF	TGTGCCAGCAGTTACGACAGGGCCGGTAACTATGGCTACACCTTC
TRBJ1-1	TRBV6-4	14	.	.	CASRMTVWTTEAFF	TGTGCCAGCAGAATGACAGTCTGGACCACTGAAGCTTTCTTT
TRBJ1-5	TRBV6-6	14	once	.	CASSSESSYQPQHF	TGTGCCAGCAGTTCCGAGAGTTCCTATCAGCCCCAGCATTTT
TRBJ2-7	TRBV6-1	16	.	.	CASSEAFFQGTYEQYF	TGTGCCAGCAGTGAAGCCTTCTTCCAGGGGACCTACGAGCAGTACTTC
TRBJ1-6	TRBV30	15	.	.	CAWSRGSSYNSPLHF	TGTGCCTGGTCCCGGGGGAGCTCCTATAATTCACCCCTCCACTTT
TRBJ1-2	TRBV7-9	16	.	.	CASSLGVGATAYGYTF	TGTGCCAGCAGCTTAGGGGTGGGGGCCACAGCCTATGGCTACACCTTC